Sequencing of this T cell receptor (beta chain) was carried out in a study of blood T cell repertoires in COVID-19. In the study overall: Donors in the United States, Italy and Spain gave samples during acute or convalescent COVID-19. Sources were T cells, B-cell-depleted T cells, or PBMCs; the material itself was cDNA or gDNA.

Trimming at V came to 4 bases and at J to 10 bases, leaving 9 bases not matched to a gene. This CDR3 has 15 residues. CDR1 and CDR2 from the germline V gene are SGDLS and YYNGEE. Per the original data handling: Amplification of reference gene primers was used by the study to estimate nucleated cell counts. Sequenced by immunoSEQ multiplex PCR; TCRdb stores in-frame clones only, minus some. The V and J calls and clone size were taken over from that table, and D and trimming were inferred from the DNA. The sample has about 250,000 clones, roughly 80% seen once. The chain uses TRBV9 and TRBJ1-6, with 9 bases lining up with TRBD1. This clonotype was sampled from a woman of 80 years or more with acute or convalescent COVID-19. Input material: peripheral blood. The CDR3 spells CASSLRTGDVSPLHF. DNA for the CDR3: TGTGCCAGCAGCCTAAGGACAGGGGATGTGTCACCCCTCCACTTT.